The clone carrying this T cell receptor beta chain has a handful of counts. Its antigen is as yet unknown. A second PCR, run for roughly 7 to 11 cycles, used a sample-barcoded 5' primer plus a J-beta primer mix. TCRdb independently ran MiXCR on the 5' RACE reads; one entry per CDR3 protein. The sample has about 1.6 million distinct CDR3 sequences, around 36% seen once; the top ten hold around 10%. CDR1 and CDR2 from the germline V gene are SGDLS and YYNGEE. The CDR3 is 16 residues long. With V trimmed by 2 bases and J by 5 bases, 9 bases remained unmatched. This specimen belongs to a study of blood T cells in healthy people across ages. Study-level results: Age advanced and TCR beta diversity per million T cells fell, roughly linearly.

The specimen sequenced was blood. The sequence was collected from a woman in her thirties in good health. The chain couples TRBV9 to TRBJ2-5, with TRBD2 matching 10 bases. The CDR3 sequence: CASSVLAGVGSETQYF. In DNA form, the CDR3 reads TGTGCCAGCAGCGTGCTAGCGGGAGTGGGGAGTGAGACCCAGTACTTC. Based on the CDR3 plus reference TRBV9 and TRBJ2-5, the full variable domain is DSGVTQTPKHLITATGQRVTLRCSPRSGDLSVYWYQQSLDQGLQFLIQYYNGEERAKGNILERFSAQQFPDLHSELNLSSLELGDSALYFCASSVLAGVGSETQYFGPGTRLLVL.